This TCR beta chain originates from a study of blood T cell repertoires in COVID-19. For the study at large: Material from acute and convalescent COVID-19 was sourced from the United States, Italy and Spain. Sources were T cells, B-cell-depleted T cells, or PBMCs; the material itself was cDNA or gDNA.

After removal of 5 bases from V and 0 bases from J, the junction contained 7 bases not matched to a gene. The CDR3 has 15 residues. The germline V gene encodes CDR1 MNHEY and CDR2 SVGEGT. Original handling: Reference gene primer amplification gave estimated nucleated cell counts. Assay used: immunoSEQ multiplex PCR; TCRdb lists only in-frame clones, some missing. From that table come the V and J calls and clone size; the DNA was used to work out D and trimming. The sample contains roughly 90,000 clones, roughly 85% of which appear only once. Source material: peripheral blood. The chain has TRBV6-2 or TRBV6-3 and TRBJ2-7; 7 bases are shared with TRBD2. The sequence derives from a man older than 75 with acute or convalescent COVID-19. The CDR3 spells CASSTERDDSYEQYF. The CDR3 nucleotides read TGTGCCAGCAGTACCGAGCGGGACGACTCCTACGAGCAGTACTTC.